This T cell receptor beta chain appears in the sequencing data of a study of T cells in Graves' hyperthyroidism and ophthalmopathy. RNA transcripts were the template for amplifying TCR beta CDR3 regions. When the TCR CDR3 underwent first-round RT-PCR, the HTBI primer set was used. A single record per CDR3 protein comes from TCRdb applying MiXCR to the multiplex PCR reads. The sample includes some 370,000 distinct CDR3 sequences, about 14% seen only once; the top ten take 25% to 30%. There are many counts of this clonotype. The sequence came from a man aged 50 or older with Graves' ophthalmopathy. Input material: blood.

CDR3 nucleotides: TGTGCCAGCAGTGTACTAGCGGGAGGGCCAGCAGATACGCAGTATTTT. It codes for CASSVLAGGPADTQYF. The chain links TRBV27 to TRBJ2-3; 13 bases fit TRBD2. The trim removed 5 bases at V and 4 bases at J, leaving 6 bases unmatched. The CDR3 runs to 16 residues. From germline, CDR1 is MNHEY and CDR2 SMNVEV (reference sequence).